Shown below are 24 T cell receptor beta chains from a single sample sequenced in a study of blood T cell repertoires in COVID-19. Repertoires were generated with immunoSEQ multiplex PCR, while TCRdb's copy carries only in-frame clones and drops some. The sample shows about 320,000 clones, more than 90% of them seen only once. The material sequenced was PBMCs or T cells enriched from blood (not recorded which). The receptors were gathered from a man aged 55-75 years who had recovered from COVID-19.

The rearrangement links TRBV6-6 to TRBJ2-7; 8 positions agree with TRBD1. Germline lookup yields CDR1 MNHNY and CDR2 SVGAGI (reference sequence). The CDR3 runs to 15 residues. V gave up 2 bases and J gave up 4 bases; unmatched junction bases: 7. CDR3 sequence reads: CASSYARGRFYEQYF. CDR3 sequence (DNA): TGTGCCAGCAGTTACGCCAGGGGGCGATTTTACGAGCAGTACTTC.

This clone was observed a handful of times. The CDR3 spells CASSDALAGSTDTQYF. In DNA form, the CDR3 reads TGCGCCAGCAGCGATGCTCTGGCGGGTAGCACAGATACGCAGTATTTT. V is TRBV5-1 and J is TRBJ2-3; D perhaps matches TRBD2 (5 bases). Germline values: CDR1 SGHRS, CDR2 YFSETQ. Deletions cut 4 bases from V and 0 bases from J, with 15 bases between. This CDR3 region has 16 residues.

The chain links TRBV6-5 to TRBJ2-1; D is ambiguous. There are 14 residues in the CDR3. Trimming removed 8 bases from V and 4 bases from J, with 15 bases in between. Germline CDR1 and CDR2: MNHEY and SVGAGI. The CDR3 sequence is CASGIGSVYNEQFF. CDR3 DNA: TGTGCCAGCGGTATCGGGTCTGTTTACAATGAGCAGTTCTTC.

This chain links TRBV5-1 with TRBJ1-4; 7 nucleotides line up with TRBD1. Germline-derived CDR1 and CDR2 are SGHRS and YFSETQ. Trimming removed 3 bases from V and 1 base from J; junction bases left unmatched: 6. The CDR3 has 16 amino acids. Here the CDR3 DNA reads TGCGCCAGCAGCTATACAGGGGATAGAACTAATGAAAAACTGTTTTTT. Its translation is CASSYTGDRTNEKLFF.

The CDR3 sequence: CARSLAGRGCEKLFF. CDR3 nucleotides: TGTGCCAGAAGCTTGGCCGGCAGGGGATGTGAAAAACTGTTTTTT. This chain links TRBV5-3 with TRBJ1-4; TRBD1 might be the D (6 bases). TRBV5-3 belongs to the ORF category, with a function that is uncertain. V was trimmed by 0 bases and J by 7 bases, leaving 13 bases between them. The CDR3 loop spans 15 amino acids.

This chain joins TRBV6-5 and TRBJ2-5; 13 bases line up with TRBD2. CDR3 size: 15 residues. The ends lost 6 bases at V and 5 bases at J; junction bases unmatched: 6. Germline CDR1 MNHEY, CDR2 SVGAGI. CDR3 sequence: CASSTSGRAYETQYF. In DNA, the CDR3 is TGTGCCAGCAGCACTAGCGGGAGGGCCTATGAGACCCAGTACTTC.

CDR3 DNA: TGTGCCAGCTCACCACCCGGGAATCAGCCCCAGCATTTT. Translating gives CASSPPGNQPQHF. The chain employs TRBV18 and TRBJ1-5; D is ambiguous. The CDR3 extends over 13 amino acids. Germline CDR1 and CDR2: KGHSH and LQKENI. Trimming took 0 bases from V and 4 from J, leaving 4 bases between them.

A word on this clone: Other DNA sequences within the sample encode an identical CDR3. The chain has TRBV18 and TRBJ2-5, with D unclear. CDR1 is KGHSH, CDR2 LQKENI, per germline. The CDR3 runs to 13 residues. Trimming pared 2 bases from V and 1 base from J, leaving 5 bases between. This CDR3 is CASSPGSQETQYF. The CDR3, as DNA: TGTGCCAGCTCACCAGGCTCCCAAGAGACCCAGTACTTC.

This clone was found once. The chain employs TRBV30 and TRBJ2-3, with 14 positions matching TRBD2. Unmatched junction bases numbered 8, after V lost 0 bases and J lost 3 bases. The V gene's germline CDR1 is GTSNPN and CDR2 SVGIG (reference sequence). The CDR3 covers 18 residues. CDR3 in DNA: TGTGCCTGGAGTGTACAAGGGACTAGCGGGAGAAGGACAGATACGCAGTATTTT. This codes for CAWSVQGTSGRRTDTQYF.

This clone was counted once. The CDR3 nucleotides are TGTGCCAGCACCTCCCGGGGCACAGGGGGCTCAAGTGGCTACACCTTC. It yields the protein CASTSRGTGGSSGYTF. This chain links TRBV7-2 with TRBJ1-2; the match to TRBD1 covers 9 bases. Trimming took 7 bases from V and 7 from J; bases not matched to a gene: 16. There are 16 residues in the CDR3. The germline V gene has CDR1 SGHTA and CDR2 FQGNSA.

The chain uses TRBV4-2 and TRBJ1-1; 10 positions agree with TRBD1. Germline V gene data show CDR1 as LGHNA and CDR2 as YNFKEQ. The junction had 5 bases not matched to a gene; V was cut back by 4 bases and J by 3 bases. The CDR3 runs 15 residues. The DNA for the CDR3 is TGTGCCAGCAGCCGGGACAGGGGTCCTTACACTGAAGCTTTCTTT. Translated, it gives CASSRDRGPYTEAFF.

The rearrangement joins TRBV7-6 to TRBJ2-7; TRBD1 aligns across 10 bases. The length of the CDR3 is 15 residues. The V gene end was trimmed by 4 bases and the J gene end by 6 bases; junction bases not matched to a gene: 9. Looked up from germline, CDR1 is SGHVS and CDR2 is FNYEAQ. For the CDR3, the DNA is TGTGCCAGCAGCTCCACCGGGACAGGGGTGGCCGAGCAGTACTTC. Amino acids: CASSSTGTGVAEQYF. The full variable domain, in which reference TRBV7-6 and TRBJ2-7 provide the parts outside the CDR3, is GAGVSQSPRYKVTKRGQDVALRCDPISGHVSLYWYRQALGQGPEFLTYFNYEAQQDKSGLPNDRFSAERPEGSISTLTIQRTEQRDSAMYRCASSSTGTGVAEQYFGPGTRLTVT.

The CDR3 coding sequence is TGTGCCAGCAGTGAAGCTTGGAGGGACGGCTATGGCTACACCTTC. Translating it yields CASSEAWRDGYGYTF. V is TRBV6-1 and J is TRBJ1-2; a weak D match, TRBD1 (5 bases). The CDR3 loop spans 15 amino acids. Germline V lookup: CDR1 MNHNS, CDR2 SASEGT. Trimming shortened V by 0 bases and J by 4 bases, and 12 bases separated the two germline ends.

The J gene is TRBJ2-1, the V gene TRBV7-2, with 8 bases fitting TRBD1. V was clipped by 3 bases and J by 2 bases; unmatched bases: 0. This CDR3 is built from 14 residues. The V gene's germline CDR1 is SGHTA and CDR2 FQGNSA. CDR3: CASSLDRAYNEQFF. The CDR3 region has the DNA TGTGCCAGCAGCTTGGACAGGGCCTACAATGAGCAGTTCTTC.

The V and J genes are TRBV30 and TRBJ1-1; a possible D gene is TRBD1 (6 bases). Looked up from germline, CDR1 is GTSNPN and CDR2 is SVGIG (reference sequence). V was shortened by 1 base and J by 7 bases, with 10 bases between the two germline ends. This CDR3 is built from 12 residues. CDR3 sequence: CAWSEQGFEAFF. The CDR3 nucleotides are TGTGCCTGGAGTGAACAGGGTTTTGAAGCTTTCTTT.

The CDR3: CAWSVQTVTEAFF. CDR3 in DNA: TGTGCCTGGAGTGTACAGACAGTCACTGAAGCTTTCTTT. This sequence joins TRBV30 and TRBJ1-1; tentative D call: TRBD1 (5 bases). This CDR3 region has 13 residues. V lost 0 bases, J lost 4 bases, and 9 bases lay in between. CDR1 and CDR2 from the germline V gene are GTSNPN and SVGIG (reference sequence).

The V gene is TRBV5-1, the J gene TRBJ1-4, with 7 bases aligning to TRBD1. CDR1 SGHRS and CDR2 YFSETQ come from the germline V gene. CDR3 length: 16 amino acids. Unmatched junction bases numbered 10, after V lost 0 bases and J lost 8 bases. The chain's CDR3 is CASSLEGTVSREKLFF. DNA for the CDR3: TGCGCCAGCAGCTTGGAGGGGACAGTTTCGAGGGAAAAACTGTTTTTT.

The chain links TRBV18 to TRBJ2-2, with D possibly being TRBD1 (5 bases). In germline, CDR1 is KGHSH, CDR2 LQKENI. The CDR3 is 15 residues long. V was clipped by 2 bases and J by 6 bases, with 13 bases between them. Here the CDR3 reads CASSPMGQGSGELFF. The CDR3 nucleotides read TGTGCCAGCTCACCAATGGGGCAAGGATCCGGGGAGCTGTTTTTT. Complete variable domain (other parts from reference TRBV18 and TRBJ2-2): NAGVMQNPRHLVRRRGQEARLRCSPMKGHSHVYWYRQLPEEGLKFMVYLQKENIIDESGMPKERFSAEFPKEGPSILRIQQVVRGDSAAYFCASSPMGQGSGELFFGEGSRLTVL.

The chain links TRBV7-9 to TRBJ2-4; TRBD2 might be the D (5 bases). The CDR3 totals 15 residues. V was clipped by 5 bases and J by 3 bases, with 14 bases between them. Germline V lookup: CDR1 SEHNR, CDR2 FQNEAQ (reference sequence). CDR3 region: CASSLEPGNKNIQYF. CDR3 nucleotide sequence: TGTGCCAGCAGCCTAGAACCCGGGAACAAAAACATTCAGTACTTC.

The chain carries TRBV29-1 and TRBJ1-2; D ambiguous. Trimming pared 0 bases from V and 6 bases from J, leaving 11 bases between. The CDR3 has 13 amino acids. Germline CDR1 reads SQVTM; CDR2 reads ANQGSEA. CDR3 loop: CSVEDNGKDGYTF. The CDR3 coding sequence is TGCAGCGTTGAAGATAACGGGAAGGATGGCTACACCTTC. Full variable domain (rest looked up from reference TRBV29-1 and TRBJ1-2): SAVISQKPSRDICQRGTSLTIQCQVDSQVTMMFWYRQQPGQSLTLIATANQGSEATYESGFVIDKFPISRPNLTFSTLTVSNMSPEDSSIYLCSVEDNGKDGYTFGSGTRLTVV.

The chain links TRBV25-1 to TRBJ1-1; the D gene is possibly TRBD1 (5 bases). Germline assignment: CDR1 MGHDK and CDR2 SYGVNS. The V end was cut by 1 base, the J end by 0 bases, with 9 bases between. This CDR3 has 15 amino acids. CDR3 coding DNA: TGTGCCAGCAGTGAATGGGGGGATCTGAACACTGAAGCTTTCTTT. Protein: CASSEWGDLNTEAFF. Variable domain in full (rest from reference TRBV25-1 and TRBJ1-1): EADIYQTPRYLVIGTGKKITLECSQTMGHDKMYWYQQDPGMELHLIHYSYGVNSTEKGDLSSESTVSRIRTEHFPLTLESARPSHTSQYLCASSEWGDLNTEAFFGQGTRLTVV.

The J gene is TRBJ2-7, the V gene TRBV30, with D maybe TRBD2 (5 bases). The CDR3 runs 13 residues. V was clipped by 5 bases and J by 5 bases, with 16 bases between them. Per the germline V gene, CDR1 is GTSNPN and CDR2 is SVGIG (reference sequence). The CDR3 region has the DNA TGTGCCTGGTCTTCGGGGTTTCCTAACGAGCAGTACTTC. Protein product: CAWSSGFPNEQYF.

The CDR3 bases are TGTGCCAGCAGCTTAGCCGGGGGGCGCAACTATGGCTACACCTTC. This gives the protein CASSLAGGRNYGYTF. The V call is TRBV7-9, the J call TRBJ1-2, with D possibly matching TRBD1 (6 bases). Germline V CDR1 and CDR2: SEHNR, FQNEAQ (reference sequence). The CDR3 length is 15 residues. With 0 bases removed from V and 2 bases from J, the gap between germline ends came to 10 bases.

The count of this clone is one. The missing conserved phenylalanine or tryptophan at the end of this CDR3 makes a read error likely. The DNA is left out, because the CDR3 cannot be placed on it with certainty; the CDR3 is given as TCRdb lists it. The chain links TRBV5-1 to TRBJ1-2. The CDR3 comprises 13 residues, both ends counted. Germline V gives CDR1 SGHRS, CDR2 YFSETQ. CDR3 sequence: CASSLDASGETTL.